This T cell receptor (beta chain) was sequenced during a study of siplizumab effects on memory and regulatory T cells. It was 85,000 to 100,000 TCR templates that were assayed per sample. The assay was immunoSEQ multiplex PCR, and TCRdb's table has in-frame clones only and misses some. Of over 70,000 clones listed, just under 95% were seen once; the top ten hold 18%. This clonotype originated in a human donor in good health. The sample comprised CD8+ T cells sorted from blood.

The CDR3 DNA reads as TGTGCCAGCAGCGGAGCGGGAAACTCCTACGAGCAGTACTTC. Protein product: CASSGAGNSYEQYF. The rearrangement joins TRBV9 to TRBJ2-7, with 7 bases fitting TRBD2. Germline CDR1 is SGDLS and CDR2 is YYNGEE. The CDR3 contains 14 residues. J was trimmed by 0 bases and V by 3 bases; bases with no gene match: 3.